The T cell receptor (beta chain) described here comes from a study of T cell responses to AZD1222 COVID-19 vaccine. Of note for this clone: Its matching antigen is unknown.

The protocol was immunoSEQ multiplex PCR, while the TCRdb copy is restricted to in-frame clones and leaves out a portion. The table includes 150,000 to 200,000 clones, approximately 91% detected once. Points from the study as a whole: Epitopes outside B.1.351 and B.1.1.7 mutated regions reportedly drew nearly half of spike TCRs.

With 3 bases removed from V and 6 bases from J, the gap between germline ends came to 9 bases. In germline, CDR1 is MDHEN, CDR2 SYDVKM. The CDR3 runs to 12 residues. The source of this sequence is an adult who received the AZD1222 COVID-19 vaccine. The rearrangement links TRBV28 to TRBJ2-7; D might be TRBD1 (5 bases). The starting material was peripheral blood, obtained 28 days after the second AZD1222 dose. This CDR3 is CASSLFRAEQYF. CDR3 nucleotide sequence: TGTGCCAGCAGTTTGTTCAGGGCCGAGCAGTACTTC.